This TCR beta chain is drawn from a study of graft-versus-host responses after intestinal transplantation. Notes on this clone: What it binds is not known.

Clones were sequenced by immunoSEQ multiplex PCR, and TCRdb holds only the in-frame ones, with some missing. This table has about 90,000 clones, around 90% appearing once. CDR3 length equals 15 residues. The V end was cut by 6 bases, the J end by 3 bases, with 17 bases between. Germline V lookup: CDR1 SNHLY, CDR2 FYNNEI. Study-wide points: Individuals carrying graft-donor T cell macrochimerism showed high graft-versus-host to host-versus-graft clonal ratios in allografts.

This TCR came from a human donor who received an intestinal transplant. The chain uses TRBV2 and TRBJ1-1; D is perhaps TRBD1 (6 bases). The material was unstimulated CD8+ T cells sorted from spleen or lymph node cells, obtained before intestinal transplant. The CDR3 here is CASSTSTGPYTEAFF. The CDR3 DNA sequence: TGTGCCAGCAGCACCTCGACAGGTCCCTACACTGAAGCTTTCTTT.